This TCR beta chain was documented in a study of glioma-infiltrating T cells. In its sample, this clonotype was seen many times. TCR alpha and beta CDR3 regions were amplified from RNA using iRepertoire nested multiplex PCR. One entry per CDR3 protein, called by TCRdb with MiXCR from the multiplex PCR reads. Seen here are approximately 93,000 distinct CDR3 sequences, 35% to 50% observed once, and the top ten hold less than 45%. Trimming took 4 bases from V and 0 from J, leaving 12 bases between them. Germline CDR1 MGHRA, CDR2 YSYEKL. The CDR3 totals 15 residues. Sequencing input: glioma tissue, nonneoplastic brain tissue, or PBMCs (not recorded which). This sequence joins TRBV4-1 and TRBJ1-1, with TRBD1 as a possible D gene (6 bases). The clonotype originates from a human donor with low-grade glioma or glioblastoma, undergoing nonglioma brain surgery, or in good health (not recorded which). CDR3 in DNA: TGCGCCAGCAGCCCAGACAGGTCCTTGAACACTGAAGCTTTCTTT. As protein: CASSPDRSLNTEAFF.